This record covers a single T cell receptor beta chain. This sample was included in a study of blood T cell repertoires in COVID-19. Study in general: T cells, B-cell-depleted T cells, or PBMCs supplied cDNA or gDNA.

The J segment lost 2 bases and the V segment lost 6 bases, leaving 5 bases of the junction unmatched. The CDR3 has 14 amino acids. Germline CDR1 is SGHTA and CDR2 is FQGNSA. Clones were read by immunoSEQ multiplex PCR, and TCRdb kept only the in-frame ones, dropping some. There are almost 400,000 clones in the sample; around nine tenths occur only once, and 0.97% lies in the top ten. The source is a woman under 40 with acute COVID-19. The material sequenced was PBMCs or T cells enriched from blood (not recorded which). This chain connects TRBV7-2 to TRBJ2-5; 8 bases fit TRBD1. The CDR3 region is CASRRTGFQETQYF. In DNA form, the CDR3 reads TGTGCCAGCAGGAGGACAGGGTTTCAAGAGACCCAGTACTTC.